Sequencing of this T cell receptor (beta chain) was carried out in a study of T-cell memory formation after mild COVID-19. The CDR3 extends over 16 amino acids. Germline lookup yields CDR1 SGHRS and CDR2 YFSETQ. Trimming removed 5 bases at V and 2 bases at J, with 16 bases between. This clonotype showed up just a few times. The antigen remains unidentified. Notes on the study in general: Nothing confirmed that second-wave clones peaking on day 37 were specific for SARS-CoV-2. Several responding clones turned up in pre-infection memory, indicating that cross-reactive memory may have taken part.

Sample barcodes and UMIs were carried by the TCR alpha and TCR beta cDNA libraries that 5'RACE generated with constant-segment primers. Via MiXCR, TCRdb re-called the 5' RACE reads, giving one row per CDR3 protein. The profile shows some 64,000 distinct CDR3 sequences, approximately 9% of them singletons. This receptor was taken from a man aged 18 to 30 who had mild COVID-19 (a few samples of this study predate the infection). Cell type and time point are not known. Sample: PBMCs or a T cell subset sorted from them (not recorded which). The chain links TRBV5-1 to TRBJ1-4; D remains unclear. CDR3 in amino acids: CASSPGSVGTNEKLFF. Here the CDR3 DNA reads TGCGCCAGCAGTCCCGGTTCGGTAGGGACTAATGAAAAACTGTTTTTT.